A single sample gave rise to the 24 T cell receptor beta chains below, sequenced in a study of T cells after yellow fever vaccination. One entry per CDR3 protein, called by TCRdb with MiXCR from the 5' RACE reads. Seen here are around 67,000 distinct CDR3 sequences, about 6.6% observed once, and the top ten hold around 35%. The sample was CD8+ T cells sorted from PBMCs, taken less than 6 days after the first yellow fever vaccination. These receptors came from a young man who received the YFV17D yellow fever vaccine.

There are many counts of this clonotype. This chain connects TRBV10-3 to TRBJ2-2, with 7 bases identical to TRBD2. Germline V gene lookup returns CDR1 ENHRY and CDR2 SYGVKD. CDR3 length equals 13 residues. V was clipped by 11 bases and J by 5 bases; unmatched bases: 8. CDR3 sequence: CAAGREGTGELFF. CDR3 coding DNA: TGTGCCGCAGGGAGGGAAGGAACCGGGGAGCTGTTTTTT.

This clonotype was recorded a few times. This chain connects TRBV4-2 to TRBJ1-1; no definite D call. Trimming stripped 3 bases from V and 1 base from J, with 15 bases between. The CDR3 is 16 residues long. Per germline, CDR1 LGHNA and CDR2 YNFKEQ. The CDR3 DNA sequence: TGTGCCAGCAGCCAGGCCGAGTGGTGGGGGAACACTGAAGCTTTCTTT. Its protein product is CASSQAEWWGNTEAFF.

This clonotype has a handful of counts. The gene calls are TRBV6-2 or TRBV6-3 and TRBJ1-1, with D unclear. The CDR3 sequence is 14 residues long. Germline CDR1 is MNHEY and CDR2 is SVGEGT. V was shortened by 6 bases and J by 4 bases, with 15 bases between the two germline ends. CDR3 residues: CASSPVPMSTEAFF. CDR3 DNA sequence: TGTGCCAGCAGCCCTGTACCGATGAGCACTGAAGCTTTCTTT.

This clonotype has only a few counts. The chain joins TRBV10-3 to TRBJ1-1; weak D call: TRBD1 (6 bases). Per the germline V gene, CDR1 is ENHRY and CDR2 is SYGVKD. V lost 0 bases, J lost 1 base, and 12 bases lay in between. This CDR3 contains 16 residues. The CDR3 nucleotides read TGTGCCATCAGTGAGTCTGGGGGCGGTTCGAACACTGAAGCTTTCTTT. Its protein is CAISESGGGSNTEAFF.

The V call is TRBV7-9, the J call TRBJ2-5, with 8 bases aligning to TRBD2. CDR1 and CDR2 (germline): SEHNR, FQNEAQ (reference sequence). J was trimmed by 5 bases and V by 6 bases; bases with no gene match: 14. The CDR3 extends over 16 amino acids. CDR3 DNA: TGTGCCAGCAGTCGAGAGCGGGGGCCCTCAGGGGAGACCCAGTACTTC. Its translation is CASSRERGPSGETQYF.

A few counts support this clonotype. The chain carries TRBV4-2 and TRBJ2-1, with TRBD2 matching over 7 bases. The junction had 3 bases not matched to a gene; V was cut back by 1 base and J by 0 bases. The length of the CDR3 is 16 residues. Looked up from germline, CDR1 is LGHNA and CDR2 is YNFKEQ. This CDR3 is CASSQGGGSSYNEQFF. The CDR3 coding sequence is TGTGCCAGCAGCCAAGGGGGGGGAAGCTCCTACAATGAGCAGTTCTTC.

This CDR3 is CATSSGLAAWDEQFF. The CDR3 coding sequence is TGTGCCACTTCGTCGGGACTAGCGGCCTGGGATGAGCAGTTCTTC. J is TRBJ2-1 and V is TRBV19, with 11 bases matching TRBD2. The CDR3 runs 15 residues. The J segment lost 8 bases and the V segment lost 10 bases, leaving 13 bases of the junction unmatched. Germline V gene data show CDR1 as LNHDA and CDR2 as SQIVND (reference sequence).

This clonotype was seen repeatedly, ten times or more. The rearrangement links TRBV18 to TRBJ2-7; no definite D call. Germline lookup yields CDR1 KGHSH and CDR2 LQKENI. The germline V and J ends were trimmed by 2 bases and 6 bases, with 8 bases remaining between them. The CDR3 has 12 amino acids. The CDR3 is CASSPGNGEQYF. The CDR3 DNA reads TGTGCCAGCTCACCAGGGAATGGCGAGCAGTACTTC.

This clonotype was seen at least ten times. The chain combines TRBV9 with TRBJ1-3; D unresolved. Germline CDR1 reads SGDLS; CDR2 reads YYNGEE. The CDR3 sequence is 15 residues long. Deletions cut 0 bases from V and 0 bases from J, with 7 bases between. In DNA, the CDR3 is TGTGCCAGCAGCGTAGACGGGTCCTCTGGAAACACCATATATTTT. It specifies CASSVDGSSGNTIYF.

V and J are TRBV21-1 and TRBJ2-1; the D call in the table, TRBD1, was not verified against the DNA. TRBV21-1 is a recognized pseudogene. The CDR3 is 15 amino acids. The CDR3 sequence: CASSKGQGNYNEQFF. In DNA, the CDR3 is TGTGCCAGCAGCAAGGGGCAGGGAAACTACAATGAGCAGTTCTTC.

This clonotype has at least ten counts. This chain joins TRBV7-9 and TRBJ2-1; D is ambiguous. Trimming left V 5 bases short and J 3 bases short, with 8 bases between. The length of the CDR3 is 13 residues. Germline V gene lookup returns CDR1 SEHNR and CDR2 FQNEAQ (reference sequence). DNA of the CDR3: TGTGCCAGCAGCGGTAGGAACTACAATGAGCAGTTCTTC. Amino acids: CASSGRNYNEQFF. The full variable domain, its missing parts supplied by reference TRBV7-9 and TRBJ2-1, is DTGVSQNPRHKITKRGQNVTFRCDPISEHNRLYWYRQTLGQGPEFLTYFQNEAQLEKSRLLSDRFSAERPKGSFSTLEIQRTEQGDSAMYLCASSGRNYNEQFFGPGTRLTVL.

This clonotype was counted a few times. The rearrangement joins TRBV29-1 to TRBJ1-6, with 7 bases that match TRBD1. The V and J ends lost 7 bases and 6 bases, in that order; junction bases with no gene match: 6. CDR1 and CDR2 from the germline V gene are SQVTM and ANQGSEA. The CDR3 is 13 residues long. The CDR3, as DNA: TGCAGCGCCAGGGGGGAGGGTAATTCACCCCTCCACTTT. This codes for CSARGEGNSPLHF.

This clonotype has more than one count but fewer than ten. J is TRBJ2-7 and V is TRBV12-3 or TRBV12-4; D gene unclear. The CDR3 length is 12 residues. Between the trimmed V and J ends, which lost 6 bases and 3 bases, there was a span of 9 bases. CDR3 sequence reads: CASSPIDYEQYF. In nucleotides, the CDR3 is TGTGCCAGCAGCCCTATAGACTACGAGCAGTACTTC.

V is TRBV5-4 and J is TRBJ1-6; unclear D gene. Trimming removed 2 bases at V and 7 bases at J, with 13 bases between. The germline V gene has CDR1 SGHNT and CDR2 YYREEE (reference sequence). The CDR3 totals 15 residues. The CDR3 loop is CASSLIGVVNSPLHF. The CDR3 nucleotides are TGTGCCAGCAGCTTAATTGGGGTGGTAAATTCACCCCTCCACTTT.

V is TRBV5-1 and J is TRBJ2-2; D is uncertain. The CDR3 runs 14 residues. Trimming took off 9 bases at V and 4 bases at J, with 16 bases between the two ends. Germline CDR1 SGHRS, CDR2 YFSETQ. DNA of the CDR3: TGCGCCACTTCGCTCCTGGTCGGCACCGGGGAGCTGTTTTTT. Amino acid sequence: CATSLLVGTGELFF.

The chain combines TRBV9 with TRBJ1-2; 9 bases fit TRBD1. The CDR3 runs to 15 residues. With V trimmed by 0 bases and J by 8 bases, 8 bases remained unmatched. From germline, CDR1 is SGDLS and CDR2 YYNGEE. The CDR3 reads CASSVGDRDLGGYTF. The CDR3 region has the DNA TGTGCCAGCAGCGTAGGGGACAGGGACTTGGGGGGCTACACCTTC.

This clonotype was counted ten times or more. The chain uses TRBV7-2 and TRBJ2-2; a weak D match, TRBD2 (6 bases). V gave up 1 base and J gave up 3 bases, with 9 bases separating them. Germline-derived CDR1 and CDR2 are SGHTA and FQGNSA. The CDR3 extends over 15 amino acids. The CDR3 is CASSLGLEDTGELFF. As DNA, the CDR3 is TGTGCCAGCAGCTTAGGACTAGAGGACACCGGGGAGCTGTTTTTT.

This rearrangement joins TRBV7-2 to TRBJ2-2; 12 bases are shared with TRBD2. The CDR3 consists of 16 residues. The V and J ends lost 5 bases and 10 bases, in that order; junction bases with no gene match: 11. Germline V gene data show CDR1 as SGHTA and CDR2 as FQGNSA. This CDR3 is CASSPTSGGLVEELFF. The CDR3 nucleotides are TGTGCCAGCAGCCCCACTAGCGGGGGGCTGGTTGAGGAGCTGTTTTTT.

This clonotype was counted between two and nine times. V usage is TRBV5-4 and J usage is TRBJ2-7; 13 positions agree with TRBD2. This CDR3 has 15 residues. The trim removed 4 bases at V and 4 bases at J, leaving 5 bases unmatched. Germline assignment: CDR1 SGHNT and CDR2 YYREEE (reference sequence). CDR3 DNA sequence: TGTGCCAGCAGCATAGGGACTAGCGGGGCGTACGAGCAGTACTTC. Protein: CASSIGTSGAYEQYF.

This clonotype was recorded at least ten times. The chain joins TRBV12-3 or TRBV12-4 to TRBJ2-5, with D perhaps matching TRBD2 (5 bases). Trimming shortened V by 6 bases and J by 1 base, and 15 bases separated the two germline ends. The CDR3 contains 15 residues. CDR3 DNA sequence: TGTGCCAGCAGCCCTTATAGGGCGGGCCAAGAGACCCAGTACTTC. Its protein is CASSPYRAGQETQYF.

Many counts were recorded for this clonotype. The gene calls are TRBV4-2 and TRBJ2-5, with 8 bases identical to TRBD2. With 8 bases clipped from V and 2 bases from J, the junction kept 10 bases outside the gene matches. CDR3 length: 15 residues. Germline V gives CDR1 LGHNA, CDR2 YNFKEQ. CDR3 amino acids: CASARGGGSQETQYF. CDR3 in DNA: TGTGCCAGCGCCCGGGGCGGGGGGTCGCAAGAGACCCAGTACTTC.

The chain uses TRBV30 and TRBJ1-1, with D uncertain. The V and J ends lost 4 bases and 1 base respectively, with 16 bases between them. The CDR3 is 15 amino acids. From germline, CDR1 is GTSNPN and CDR2 SVGIG (reference sequence). Here the CDR3 DNA reads TGTGCCTGGACTATTCACTCGGGCAGGAACACTGAAGCTTTCTTT. Translating it yields CAWTIHSGRNTEAFF.

This clonotype was seen a handful of times. This chain joins TRBV28 and TRBJ2-7; perhaps TRBD1 as D (6 bases). Germline V gene sequence: CDR1 MDHEN, CDR2 SYDVKM. CDR3 length: 16 residues. Trimming shortened V by 1 base and J by 0 bases, and 13 bases separated the two germline ends. The CDR3 protein is CASSLLTGRNSYEQYF. The CDR3, as DNA: TGTGCCAGCAGTTTATTAACAGGGCGAAACTCCTACGAGCAGTACTTC. Full variable domain (outside the CDR3, taken from reference TRBV28 and TRBJ2-7): DVKVTQSSRYLVKRTGEKVFLECVQDMDHENMFWYRQDPGLGLRLIYFSYDVKMKEKGDIPEGYSVSREKKERFSLILESASTNQTSMYLCASSLLTGRNSYEQYFGPGTRLTVT.

Only a few counts were recorded for this clonotype. V usage is TRBV25-1 and J usage is TRBJ1-6; D uncertain. Germline V lookup: CDR1 MGHDK, CDR2 SYGVNS. Trimming removed 3 bases at V and 14 bases at J, with 11 bases between. CDR3 size: 12 residues. CDR3: CASSDSFMALHF. The CDR3 coding sequence is TGTGCCAGCAGTGACAGCTTCATGGCCCTCCACTTT.